These 24 T cell receptor beta chains were sequenced from one sample in a study of T cell responses to AZD1222 COVID-19 vaccine. Some clones are missing from TCRdb's copy, which holds only in-frame ones; the method was immunoSEQ multiplex PCR. The repertoire holds about 150,000 clones, with approximately 90% as singletons. The specimen comprised peripheral blood, sampled 28 days after the second AZD1222 dose. The receptors were sampled from an adult who received the AZD1222 COVID-19 vaccine.

The chain carries TRBV9 and TRBJ2-2; a weak D match, TRBD1 (5 bases). The CDR3 loop spans 16 amino acids. Trimming took 4 bases from V and 2 from J, leaving 15 bases between them. CDR1 is SGDLS and CDR2 is YYNGEE in the germline V gene. The CDR3 sequence: CASSPVLGQNTGELFF. CDR3 DNA sequence: TGTGCCAGCAGCCCTGTGCTCGGACAAAACACCGGGGAGCTGTTTTTT. Full variable domain (remainder filled in from reference TRBV9 and TRBJ2-2): DSGVTQTPKHLITATGQRVTLRCSPRSGDLSVYWYQQSLDQGLQFLIQYYNGEERAKGNILERFSAQQFPDLHSELNLSSLELGDSALYFCASSPVLGQNTGELFFGEGSRLTVL.

The rearrangement links TRBV6-5 to TRBJ1-6; 8 positions agree with TRBD1. Germline V gene lookup returns CDR1 MNHEY and CDR2 SVGAGI. The CDR3 has 15 residues. Trimming took 0 bases from V and 10 from J; bases not matched to a gene: 5. The CDR3 nucleotides read TGTGCCAGCAGTTACTCCCAGGGGGCTCGATCACCCCTCCACTTT. Its protein is CASSYSQGARSPLHF.

The CDR3 DNA follows: TGTGCCAGTAGTTCCAATTCAGGGGGGGACGAAAAACTGTTTTTT. Translating gives CASSSNSGGDEKLFF. This sequence joins TRBV19 and TRBJ1-4; 7 bases are a match to TRBD1. Germline CDR1 and CDR2: LNHDA and SQIVND (reference sequence). With 5 bases clipped from V and 8 bases from J, the junction kept 11 bases outside the gene matches. The CDR3 is 15 residues long. The complete variable domain, with remaining parts taken from reference TRBV19 and TRBJ1-4, reads DGGITQSPKYLFRKEGQNVTLSCEQNLNHDAMYWYRQDPGQGLRLIYYSQIVNDFQKGDIAEGYSVSREKKESFPLTVTSAQKNPTAFYLCASSSNSGGDEKLFFGSGTQLSVL.

The rearrangement links TRBV5-6 to TRBJ1-3; D is undetermined. V shed 0 bases and J shed 4 bases, with 8 bases lying between them. The germline V gene encodes CDR1 SGHDT and CDR2 YYEEEE. The CDR3 spans 14 residues. The CDR3 reads CASSLGGRGNTIYF. The CDR3 region has the DNA TGTGCCAGCAGCTTGGGAGGTCGGGGAAACACCATATATTTT.

The rearrangement uses TRBV7-2 and TRBJ2-7, with D possibly matching TRBD1 (6 bases). The CDR3 is made up of 15 amino acids. Trimming stripped 4 bases from V and 0 bases from J, with 13 bases between. Per germline, CDR1 SGHTA and CDR2 FQGNSA. The CDR3 sequence is CASSSSRGPSYEQYF. Here the CDR3 DNA reads TGTGCCAGCAGCTCCTCCAGGGGACCCTCCTACGAGCAGTACTTC.

The V call is TRBV3-1 (or the pseudogene TRBV3-2), the J call TRBJ2-3; D may match TRBD1 or TRBD2 (6 bases each). CDR3 length equals 17 residues. V dropped 0 bases and J dropped 0 bases, with 13 bases sitting between them. Germline V gives CDR1 LGHDT, CDR2 YNNKEL (reference sequence). The CDR3 loop is CASSQDLGGGSTDTQYF. The CDR3 nucleotides read TGTGCCAGCAGCCAAGATCTAGGAGGGGGGAGCACAGATACGCAGTATTTT.

CDR3 DNA: TGTGCCAGCATTACCGGGACAGAAGCTAACTATGGCTACACCTTC. The encoded protein is CASITGTEANYGYTF. The chain joins TRBV6-4 to TRBJ1-2, with 7 bases matching TRBD1. Per germline, CDR1 MRHNA and CDR2 SNTAGT. This CDR3 has 15 residues. Trimming at V came to 7 bases and at J to 0 bases, leaving 8 bases not matched to a gene.

This rearrangement joins TRBV12-3 or TRBV12-4 to TRBJ1-1; 10 bases align to TRBD1. V lost 8 bases, J lost 6 bases, and 3 bases stayed unmatched. This CDR3 spans 12 amino acids. Here the CDR3 reads CASGTGEPEAFF. The CDR3 coding sequence is TGTGCCAGCGGGACAGGGGAACCTGAAGCTTTCTTT.

The sample holds a few counts of this clone. The rearrangement uses TRBV20-1 and TRBJ2-7; D might be TRBD1 (6 bases). Germline values: CDR1 DFQATT, CDR2 SNEGSKA (reference sequence). The V end lost 6 bases, the J end lost 5 bases, and 11 bases lay between the germline ends. The CDR3 covers 11 residues. CDR3 in amino acids: CSARGRNEQYF. The CDR3 region has the DNA TGCAGTGCCAGGGGAAGAAACGAGCAGTACTTC.

J is TRBJ1-1 and V is TRBV25-1; 8 bases align to TRBD1. The germline V gene has CDR1 MGHDK and CDR2 SYGVNS. J was trimmed by 0 bases and V by 4 bases; bases with no gene match: 1. The length of the CDR3 is 14 residues. CDR3 sequence reads: CASSAGGMNTEAFF. CDR3 DNA sequence: TGTGCCAGCAGTGCAGGGGGCATGAACACTGAAGCTTTCTTT.

V is TRBV7-2 and J is TRBJ1-1; a possible D gene is TRBD1 (5 bases). Germline lookup yields CDR1 SGHTA and CDR2 FQGNSA. Trimming took off 1 base at V and 5 bases at J, with 11 bases between the two ends. The CDR3 has 14 amino acids. This CDR3 reads CASSLGGGVTEAFF. The CDR3 DNA reads as TGTGCCAGCAGCTTAGGGGGAGGGGTAACTGAAGCTTTCTTT.

The chain uses TRBV6-5 and TRBJ1-2; no reliable D call. This CDR3 is built from 12 residues. The V end was cut by 8 bases, the J end by 1 base, with 8 bases between. Germline V gene sequence: CDR1 MNHEY, CDR2 SVGAGI. CDR3 bases: TGTGCCAGCGGCATCCATAACTATGGCTACACCTTC. It yields the protein CASGIHNYGYTF.

This chain uses TRBV3-1 (or the pseudogene TRBV3-2) with TRBJ2-7; TRBD2 aligns across 9 bases. Trimming took 0 bases from V and 3 from J; bases not matched to a gene: 6. Germline V gene lookup returns CDR1 LGHDT and CDR2 YNNKEL (reference sequence). The CDR3 totals 16 residues. In nucleotides, the CDR3 is TGTGCCAGCAGCCAAGATCTTTCGCGGGGGGGCTACGAGCAGTACTTC. Protein sequence: CASSQDLSRGGYEQYF.

The rearrangement uses TRBV6-5 and TRBJ1-2; 10 nucleotides agree with TRBD1. Germline V CDR1 and CDR2: MNHEY, SVGAGI. Unmatched junction bases numbered 8, after V lost 2 bases and J lost 8 bases. CDR3 length: 15 amino acids. The CDR3 DNA follows: TGTGCCAGCAGTTACGCGGACAGGGGGTGGAAGGGCTACACCTTC. Its translation: CASSYADRGWKGYTF.

The V and J genes are TRBV18 and TRBJ1-1, with D perhaps TRBD1 (6 bases). CDR3 length equals 15 residues. Trimming took 6 bases from V and 4 from J, leaving 18 bases between them. Germline V gives CDR1 KGHSH, CDR2 LQKENI. The CDR3 region is CASSTGGRVGTEAFF. CDR3 coding DNA: TGTGCCAGCTCTACCGGGGGCAGGGTGGGCACTGAAGCTTTCTTT. Drawing the rest from reference TRBV18 and TRBJ1-1, the complete variable domain is NAGVMQNPRHLVRRRGQEARLRCSPMKGHSHVYWYRQLPEEGLKFMVYLQKENIIDESGMPKERFSAEFPKEGPSILRIQQVVRGDSAAYFCASSTGGRVGTEAFFGQGTRLTVV.

In this sample, this clone turned up a few times. V gene TRBV18 combines with J gene TRBJ2-4, with D uncertain. Germline CDR1 reads KGHSH; CDR2 reads LQKENI. The CDR3 sequence is 13 residues long. The V end was cut by 2 bases, the J end by 5 bases, with 7 bases between. CDR3 region: CASSPGGENIQYF. The CDR3 DNA is TGTGCCAGCTCACCAGGTGGGGAAAACATTCAGTACTTC.

The rearrangement uses TRBV19 and TRBJ1-2; TRBD1 might be the D (6 bases). Trimming stripped 6 bases from V and 4 bases from J, with 12 bases between. Per the germline V gene, CDR1 is LNHDA and CDR2 is SQIVND (reference sequence). This CDR3 has 13 residues. CDR3 in amino acids: CASRFTGIYGYTF. DNA of the CDR3: TGTGCCAGTAGGTTTACAGGGATCTATGGCTACACCTTC. Supplemented by reference TRBV19 and TRBJ1-2, the full variable domain reads DGGITQSPKYLFRKEGQNVTLSCEQNLNHDAMYWYRQDPGQGLRLIYYSQIVNDFQKGDIAEGYSVSREKKESFPLTVTSAQKNPTAFYLCASRFTGIYGYTFGSGTRLTVV.

About this clone: Because the CDR3's place on the DNA is in doubt, the DNA is left out and the CDR3 is given as listed by TCRdb. This chain uses TRBV10-3 with TRBJ2-7; the tabulated D call, TRBD1, remains unverified against the DNA. Including both end residues, the CDR3 is 15 amino acids long. Germline CDR1 reads ENHRY; CDR2 reads SYGVKD. The CDR3: CAISESVGQGTNRYF.

The gene calls are TRBV19 and TRBJ1-5; unclear D gene. The CDR3 contains 15 residues. With 6 bases removed from V and 0 bases from J, the gap between germline ends came to 12 bases. The germline gives CDR1 LNHDA, CDR2 SQIVND (reference sequence). CDR3 sequence (DNA): TGTGCCAGTAGAAGTACACCATATAGCAATCAGCCCCAGCATTTT. Protein sequence: CASRSTPYSNQPQHF.

The CDR3 loop reads CASTPTGNQPQHF. CDR3 nucleotide sequence: TGTGCCAGCACCCCGACGGGCAATCAGCCCCAGCATTTT. V usage is TRBV6-5 and J usage is TRBJ1-5; D not resolved. Germline V gene data show CDR1 as MNHEY and CDR2 as SVGAGI. The CDR3 consists of 13 residues. V lost 7 bases and J 2 bases, leaving 9 bases between the germline ends.

The genes are TRBV3-1 (or the pseudogene TRBV3-2) and TRBJ2-1; TRBD1 matches 11 bases. The trim removed 4 bases at V and 3 bases at J, leaving 2 bases unmatched. Looked up from germline, CDR1 is LGHDT and CDR2 is YNNKEL (reference sequence). The CDR3 has 15 residues. CDR3 region: CASSLGTGGYNEQFF. The DNA of the CDR3 is TGTGCCAGCAGCCTCGGGACAGGGGGCTACAATGAGCAGTTCTTC.

This chain links TRBV5-4 with TRBJ2-7; maybe TRBD1 (6 bases). The ends were cut back, 1 base at V and 3 bases at J, with 8 bases in the middle. Germline values: CDR1 SGHNT, CDR2 YYREEE (reference sequence). The CDR3 covers 13 residues. The CDR3 region has the DNA TGTGCCAGCAGCTTGACAGGGCTCTACGAGCAGTACTTC. Its protein product is CASSLTGLYEQYF.

This chain connects TRBV19 to TRBJ1-2; TRBD1 matches at 9 bases. CDR3 length equals 14 residues. Germline trimming cut 6 bases from V and 3 bases from J; bases unmatched to any gene: 5. Germline V lookup: CDR1 LNHDA, CDR2 SQIVND (reference sequence). DNA for the CDR3: TGTGCCAGTAGCCAGGGACAGGGTGACTATGGCTACACCTTC. Its protein product is CASSQGQGDYGYTF. Combining the CDR3 with reference TRBV19 and TRBJ1-2 gives the whole variable domain DGGITQSPKYLFRKEGQNVTLSCEQNLNHDAMYWYRQDPGQGLRLIYYSQIVNDFQKGDIAEGYSVSREKKESFPLTVTSAQKNPTAFYLCASSQGQGDYGYTFGSGTRLTVV.

The chain uses TRBV3-1 (or the pseudogene TRBV3-2) and TRBJ1-6; no clear D gene. V lost 3 bases and J 5 bases, leaving 5 bases between the germline ends. Germline V gives CDR1 LGHDT, CDR2 YNNKEL (reference sequence). The length of the CDR3 is 13 residues. The CDR3 sequence: CASSQTNNSPLHF. In nucleotides, the CDR3 is TGTGCCAGCAGCCAGACTAATAATTCACCCCTCCACTTT.